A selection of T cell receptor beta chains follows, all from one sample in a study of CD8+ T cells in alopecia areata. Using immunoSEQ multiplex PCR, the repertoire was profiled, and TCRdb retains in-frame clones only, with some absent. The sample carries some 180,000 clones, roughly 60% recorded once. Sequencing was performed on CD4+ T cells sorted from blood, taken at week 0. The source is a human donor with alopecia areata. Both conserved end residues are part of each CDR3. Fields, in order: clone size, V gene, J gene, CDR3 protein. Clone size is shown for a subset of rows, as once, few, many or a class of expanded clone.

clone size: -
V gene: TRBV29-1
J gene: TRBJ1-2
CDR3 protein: CSVEQGLGYTF

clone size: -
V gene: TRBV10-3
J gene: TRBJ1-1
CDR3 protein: CAISEPGTGDQAFF

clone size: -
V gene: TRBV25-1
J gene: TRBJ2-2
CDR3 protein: CASTSGTANTGELFF

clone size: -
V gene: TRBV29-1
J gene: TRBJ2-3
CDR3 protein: CSVGRGSTDTQYF

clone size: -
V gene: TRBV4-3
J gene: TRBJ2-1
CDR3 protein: CASSQDLSFSGGPYNEQFF

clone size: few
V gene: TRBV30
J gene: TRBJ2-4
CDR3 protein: CAWSVPGGSNIQYF

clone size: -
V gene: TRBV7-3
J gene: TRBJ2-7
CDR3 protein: CASSAGRSYEQYF

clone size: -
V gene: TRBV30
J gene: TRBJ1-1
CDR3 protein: CAWSDWDTEAFF

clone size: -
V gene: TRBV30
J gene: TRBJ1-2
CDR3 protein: CAWRGQGSNYGYTF

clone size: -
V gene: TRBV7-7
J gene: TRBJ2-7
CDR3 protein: CASSLESGYEQYF

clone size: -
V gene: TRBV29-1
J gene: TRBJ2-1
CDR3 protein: CSVEDAYPGRLAGNEQFF

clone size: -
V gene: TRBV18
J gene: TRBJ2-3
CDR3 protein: CASSPPILSGDTQYF

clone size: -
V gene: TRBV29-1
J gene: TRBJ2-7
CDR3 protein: CSVAWSRDPYEQYF

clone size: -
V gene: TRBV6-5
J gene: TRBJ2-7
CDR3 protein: CASMGNYEQYF

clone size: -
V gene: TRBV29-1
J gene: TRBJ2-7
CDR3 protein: CSVGGRFDYEQYF

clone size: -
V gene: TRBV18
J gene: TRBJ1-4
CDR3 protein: CASSPRQDEKLFF

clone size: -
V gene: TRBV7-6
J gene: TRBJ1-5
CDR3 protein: CASSLDSGWNQPQHF

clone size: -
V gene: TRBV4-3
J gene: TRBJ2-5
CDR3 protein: CASSPSGGEETQYF

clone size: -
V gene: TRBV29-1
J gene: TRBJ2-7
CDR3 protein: CSVAELTGREQYF

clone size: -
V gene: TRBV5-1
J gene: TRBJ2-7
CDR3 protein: CASTPLAGVIYEQYF

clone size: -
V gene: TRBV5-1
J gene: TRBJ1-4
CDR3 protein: CASSSGTGGRDEKLFF

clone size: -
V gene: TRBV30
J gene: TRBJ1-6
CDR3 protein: CAWTTIGTRNSPLHF

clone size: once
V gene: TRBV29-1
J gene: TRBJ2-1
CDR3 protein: CSVEVAGGPSEQFF

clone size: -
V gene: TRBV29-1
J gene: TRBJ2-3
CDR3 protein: CSVERLSGDTQYF

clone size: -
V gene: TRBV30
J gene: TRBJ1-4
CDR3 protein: CAWNRDQYEKLFF

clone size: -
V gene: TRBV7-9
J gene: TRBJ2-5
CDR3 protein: CASSLAAGLAGETQYF

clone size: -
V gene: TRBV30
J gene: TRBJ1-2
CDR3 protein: CAWTSGSYGYTF

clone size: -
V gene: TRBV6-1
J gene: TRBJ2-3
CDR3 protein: CASSDPGGSTDTQYF

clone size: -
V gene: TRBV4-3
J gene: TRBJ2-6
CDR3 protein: CASSQEGHSGANVLTF

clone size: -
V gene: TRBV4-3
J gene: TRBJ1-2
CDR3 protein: CASSQAMIGGYTF

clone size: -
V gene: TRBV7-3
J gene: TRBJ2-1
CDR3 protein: CASSTQGDSYNEQFF

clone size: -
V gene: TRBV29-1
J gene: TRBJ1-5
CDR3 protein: CSALTGANNQPQHF

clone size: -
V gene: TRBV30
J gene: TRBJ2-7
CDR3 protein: CAWSAGSAEQYF

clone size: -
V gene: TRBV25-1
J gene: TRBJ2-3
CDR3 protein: CASSGPRIWLYSTDTQYF

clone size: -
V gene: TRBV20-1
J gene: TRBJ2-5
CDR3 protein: CSAKQQETQYF

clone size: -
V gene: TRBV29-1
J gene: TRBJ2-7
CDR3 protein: CSVLRWTGWVYEQYF

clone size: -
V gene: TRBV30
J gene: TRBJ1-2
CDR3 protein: CAWSVAGGAGGYTF

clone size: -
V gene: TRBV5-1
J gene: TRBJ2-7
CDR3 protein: CASGRTSDYEQYF

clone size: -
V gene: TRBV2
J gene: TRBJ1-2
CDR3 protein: CASSEEQGGYTF

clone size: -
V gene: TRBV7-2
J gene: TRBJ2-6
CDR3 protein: CASSPTGPGANVLTF

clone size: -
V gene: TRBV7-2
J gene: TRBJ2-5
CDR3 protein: CASSFGLAETQYF

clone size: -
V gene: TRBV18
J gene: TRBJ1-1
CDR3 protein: CASSPGNTEAFF

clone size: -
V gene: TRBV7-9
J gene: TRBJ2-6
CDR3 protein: CASSLRGSGANVLTF

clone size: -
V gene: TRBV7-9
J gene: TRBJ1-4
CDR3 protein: CASSSWPGTAHEKLFF

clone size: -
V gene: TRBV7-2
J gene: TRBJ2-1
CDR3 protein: CASTPGSEQFF